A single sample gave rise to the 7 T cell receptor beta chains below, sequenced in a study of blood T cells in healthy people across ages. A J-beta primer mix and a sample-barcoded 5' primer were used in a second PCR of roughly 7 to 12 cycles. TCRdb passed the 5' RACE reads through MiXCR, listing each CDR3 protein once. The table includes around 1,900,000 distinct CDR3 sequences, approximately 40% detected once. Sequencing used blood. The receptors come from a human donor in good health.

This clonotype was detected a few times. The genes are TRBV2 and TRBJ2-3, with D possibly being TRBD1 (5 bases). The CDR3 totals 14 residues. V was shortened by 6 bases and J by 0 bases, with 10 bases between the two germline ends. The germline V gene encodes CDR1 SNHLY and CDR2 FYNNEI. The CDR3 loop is CASRQGTSTDTQYF. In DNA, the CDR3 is TGTGCCAGCAGGCAGGGAACTAGCACAGATACGCAGTATTTT.

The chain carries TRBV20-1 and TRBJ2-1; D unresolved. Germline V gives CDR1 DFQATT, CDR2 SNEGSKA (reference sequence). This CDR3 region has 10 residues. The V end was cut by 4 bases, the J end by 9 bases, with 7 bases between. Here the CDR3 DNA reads TGCAGTGCTACCGTCGGTGAGCAGTTCTTC. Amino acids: CSATVGEQFF.

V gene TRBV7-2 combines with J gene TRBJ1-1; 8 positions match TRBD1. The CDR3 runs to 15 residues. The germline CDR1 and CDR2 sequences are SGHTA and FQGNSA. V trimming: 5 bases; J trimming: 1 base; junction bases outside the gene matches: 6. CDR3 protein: CASSPKTGENTEAFF. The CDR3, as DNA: TGTGCCAGCAGCCCAAAGACAGGGGAGAACACTGAAGCTTTCTTT.

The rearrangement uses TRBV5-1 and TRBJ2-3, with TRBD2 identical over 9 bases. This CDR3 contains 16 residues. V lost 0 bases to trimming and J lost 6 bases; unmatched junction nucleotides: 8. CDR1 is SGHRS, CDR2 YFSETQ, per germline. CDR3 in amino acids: CASSLGSGGGADTQYF. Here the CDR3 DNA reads TGCGCCAGCAGCTTGGGCTCTGGCGGGGGGGCCGATACGCAGTATTTT.

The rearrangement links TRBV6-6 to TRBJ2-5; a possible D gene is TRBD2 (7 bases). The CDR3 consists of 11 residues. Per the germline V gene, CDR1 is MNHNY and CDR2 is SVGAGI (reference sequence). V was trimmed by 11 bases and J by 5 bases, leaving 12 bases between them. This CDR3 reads CAGGGWETQYF. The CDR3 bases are TGTGCCGGCGGGGGCTGGGAGACCCAGTACTTC.

The CDR3 is CASSIWGEGEKLFF. Here the CDR3 DNA reads TGTGCCAGCAGCATCTGGGGGGAAGGTGAAAAACTGTTTTTT. J is TRBJ1-4 and V is TRBV25-1; TRBD1 is a possible D gene (5 bases). The CDR3 loop spans 14 amino acids. V shed 6 bases and J shed 7 bases, with 15 bases lying between them. Germline CDR1 MGHDK, CDR2 SYGVNS.

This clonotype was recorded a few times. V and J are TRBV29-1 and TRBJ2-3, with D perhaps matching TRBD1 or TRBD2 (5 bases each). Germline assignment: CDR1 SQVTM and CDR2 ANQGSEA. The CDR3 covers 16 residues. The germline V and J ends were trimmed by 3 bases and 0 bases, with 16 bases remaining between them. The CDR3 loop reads CSVEGPNLSSTDTQYF. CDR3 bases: TGCAGCGTTGAGGGACCTAATCTATCTAGCACAGATACGCAGTATTTT.